This T cell receptor beta chain originates from a study of molecular identifiers for immune sequencing clone quantification. Study observations and caveats: Naive cells had under 1% of molecules in clones above 20 RNA copies, effectors over 99%.

The CDR3 has 14 residues. The germline V gene has CDR1 MGHDK and CDR2 SYGVNS. The ends were cut back, 5 bases at V and 0 bases at J, with 8 bases in the middle. As for this clonotype: The target antigen is unknown.

Sorted cells numbering about 20,000 to 1,000,000, with 10%, 30% or 50% RNA, yielded the naive CD8 libraries. Naive CD8 T cells were sorted as CD8+CD4-CCR7+CD45RA+. Methods described previously, with TCR primers listed, were used for bulk TCR libraries. TCRdb ran MiXCR on the PCR reads and lists one entry per CDR3 protein. The table includes around 460,000 distinct CDR3 sequences, around 25% detected once. This chain joins TRBV25-1 and TRBJ2-1; no clear D gene. Specimen: naive CD8+ T cells from blood, with Jurkat cell RNA spiked in. This sample's subset: FACS-sorted CD8+CD4-CCR7+CD45RA+ naive T cells. The source is a human donor in good health. Some libraries in this study had Jurkat cell RNA spiked in. The CDR3 spells CASSPVSSYNEQFF. The CDR3 DNA is TGTGCCAGCAGTCCAGTGAGCTCCTACAATGAGCAGTTCTTC.